One sample yielded the 9 T cell receptor beta chains listed below, sequenced in a study of tumor-infiltrating lymphocytes in oesophageal squamous cell carcinoma. MiXCR, run by TCRdb on the PCR reads, gives a single entry per CDR3 protein. The sample shows over 10,000 distinct CDR3 sequences, around 50% of them seen only once. Sample: esophageal tumor tissue. These receptors were taken from a female donor with esophageal squamous cell carcinoma.

The genes are TRBV7-3 and TRBJ2-1; 10 bases align to TRBD1. The length of the CDR3 is 16 residues. J gave up 1 base and V 5 bases, and 5 bases lay outside the gene matches. Germline V lookup: CDR1 SGHTA, CDR2 FQGTGA. The CDR3 DNA sequence: TGTGCCAGCAGCCCCCGGGACAGGGGATCCTACAATGAGCAGTTCTTC. Translation: CASSPRDRGSYNEQFF. Variable domain in full (rest from reference TRBV7-3 and TRBJ2-1): GAGVSQTPSNKVTEKGKYVELRCDPISGHTALYWYRQSLGQGPEFLIYFQGTGAADDSGLPNDRFFAVRPEGSVSTLKIQRTERGDSAVYLCASSPRDRGSYNEQFFGPGTRLTVL.

The rearrangement uses TRBV7-3 and TRBJ2-7, with 7 bases fitting TRBD2. From germline, CDR1 is SGHTA and CDR2 FQGTGA. V lost 3 bases to trimming and J lost 1 base; unmatched junction nucleotides: 3. The CDR3 runs to 14 residues. In DNA form, the CDR3 reads TGTGCCAGCAGCTTGACTAGCCGATCCTACGAGCAGTACTTC. It encodes CASSLTSRSYEQYF.

This clonotype was recorded many times. This chain connects TRBV6-1 to TRBJ2-3; TRBD2 matches 10 bases. The CDR3 runs to 16 residues. V was clipped by 4 bases and J by 2 bases; unmatched bases: 6. Germline loops: CDR1 MNHNS, CDR2 SASEGT. CDR3 in amino acids: CASSARTSGNTDTQYF. CDR3 bases: TGTGCCAGCAGTGCAAGGACTAGCGGCAACACAGATACGCAGTATTTT.

This clonotype was recorded a few times. The chain is built from TRBV7-6 and TRBJ2-5; no definite D call. V shed 2 bases and J shed 7 bases, with 8 bases lying between them. Germline assignment: CDR1 SGHVS and CDR2 FNYEAQ. The CDR3 covers 12 residues. In nucleotides, the CDR3 is TGTGCCAGCAGCTTACCCCTTTCGACCCAGTACTTC. Translating it yields CASSLPLSTQYF. The variable domain in full, completed from reference TRBV7-6 and TRBJ2-5, reads GAGVSQSPRYKVTKRGQDVALRCDPISGHVSLYWYRQALGQGPEFLTYFNYEAQQDKSGLPNDRFSAERPEGSISTLTIQRTEQRDSAMYRCASSLPLSTQYFGPGTRLLVL.

This chain joins TRBV7-3 and TRBJ2-3; D not resolved. Germline assignment: CDR1 SGHTA and CDR2 FQGTGA. The CDR3 length is 14 residues. The ends were cut back, 1 base at V and 0 bases at J, with 5 bases in the middle. The chain's CDR3 is CASSLIPSTDTQYF. CDR3 nucleotides: TGTGCCAGCAGCTTAATTCCTAGCACAGATACGCAGTATTTT.

On this clonotype itself: A read error may produce the germline difference seen at one junction end. The V call is TRBV7-2, the J call TRBJ1-4, with no clear D. The CDR3 has 16 amino acids. The germline V gene encodes CDR1 SGHTA and CDR2 FQGNSA. CDR3 coding DNA: TGTGCCAGCGGCTTAAGTGGCGTTGCAACTAATGAAAAACTGTTTTTT. Translation: CASGLSGVATNEKLFF.

Concerning this clonotype itself: A much bigger clone sits one base away, suggesting this may be a read error. No conserved phenylalanine or tryptophan ends this CDR3, so it is likely a read error. The chain has TRBV27 and TRBJ2-5; D is ambiguous. TRBJ2-7 explains the end of the DNA better; the J call may be wrong. Germline lookup yields CDR1 MNHEY and CDR2 SMNVEV (reference sequence). This CDR3 contains 15 residues. The CDR3 sequence is CASSPIRSRPYEQYL. The CDR3 bases are TGTGCCAGCAGTCCGATTCGGAGCCGGCCCTACGAGCAGTACTTA.

The chain links TRBV7-2 to TRBJ2-6, with TRBD2 identical over 10 bases. The DNA end favors TRBJ2-5, so the J call may be wrong. The CDR3 is 16 amino acids. Per germline, CDR1 SGHTA and CDR2 FQGNSA. The DNA for the CDR3 is TGTGCCAGCAGCTTAGCGCCTAGCGGGGGACAAGAGACCCAGTACTTC. Its protein product is CASSLAPSGGQETQYF.

The rearrangement uses TRBV7-3 and TRBJ2-6, with 7 bases lining up with TRBD1. V was pared by 6 bases and J by 0 bases, with 14 bases of the junction left unmatched. Germline lookup yields CDR1 SGHTA and CDR2 FQGTGA. This CDR3 spans 19 amino acids. CDR3 amino acids: CASSFDWDSESSGANVLTF. CDR3 DNA sequence: TGTGCCAGCAGTTTCGATTGGGACAGCGAGAGCTCTGGGGCCAACGTCCTGACTTTC.